The rows below give T cell receptor beta chains drawn from one sample of a study of T cell changes during pregnancy in multiple sclerosis. The assay was immunoSEQ multiplex PCR, and TCRdb's table has in-frame clones only and misses some. The data show 35,000 to 50,000 clones, around 89% seen once. The source material was CD4+ T cells from peripheral blood mononuclear cells, sampled in the second trimester of pregnancy. All receptors derive from a female donor with multiple sclerosis, enrolled in a pregnancy study. CDR3s leave out the opening cysteine and the closing phenylalanine or tryptophan. Each record gives: V gene, J gene, CDR3 protein.

TRBV4-2	TRBJ2-7	ASSQLAGAYEQY
TRBV7-3	TRBJ1-1	ASSLTGTGATEAF
TRBV4-1	TRBJ2-2	ASSQDRYGGTNTGELF
TRBV10-3	TRBJ1-2	AISGAPGQGGEGYT
TRBV7-9	TRBJ2-7	ASSSGTGGEQY
TRBV29-1	TRBJ2-7	SVGERGGPQY
TRBV27	TRBJ1-2	ASSLSTGVNGYT
TRBV29-1	TRBJ1-1	SVSPGTGTMNTEAF
TRBV9	TRBJ1-4	ASSVGGTSGANEKLF
TRBV29-1	TRBJ2-7	SVSWTSGRHEQY
TRBV6-1	TRBJ1-5	ASSEGWGRGYPQH
TRBV2	TRBJ2-2	ASSERASDYTGELF
TRBV29-1	TRBJ1-1	SVYRRGPDAEAF
TRBV25-1	TRBJ1-1	ASSEPGYTEAF
TRBV7-2	TRBJ2-1	ASSLALGSGGEQF
TRBV20-1	TRBJ1-5	SARDSGAQH
TRBV13	TRBJ2-3	ASSHGTSGTDTQY
TRBV30	TRBJ1-2	AWSPGLNYGYT
TRBV9	TRBJ2-1	ASSALGGTSNEQF
TRBV5-1	TRBJ2-3	ASSWTGTSGRSTDTQY
TRBV28	TRBJ2-1	ASSSGGLAGRNEQF
TRBV15	TRBJ2-5	ATSRDQAAETQY
TRBV4-1	TRBJ2-1	ASSQLWTGTGYNEQF
TRBV27	TRBJ2-3	ASSSYGAGGNTDTQY